The 30 T cell receptor beta chains reported below all come from one sample, sequenced in a study of cytomegalovirus exposure and HLA in healthy donors. Primers: 60 Vbeta forward and 13 Jbeta reverse. Here immunoSEQ multiplex PCR was the method, and the copy in TCRdb shows in-frame clones only, minus some. The repertoire holds about 130,000 clones, with approximately 80% as singletons. Sequencing was done on a sample of PBMCs. The receptors shown here come from a woman under 30 in good health and CMV-seropositive.

This sequence joins TRBV6-5 and TRBJ1-6, with 8 nucleotides matching TRBD1. CDR3 length: 15 residues. V was clipped by 0 bases and J by 8 bases; unmatched bases: 3. The germline CDR1 and CDR2 sequences are MNHEY and SVGAGI. CDR3 in DNA: TGTGCCAGCAGTTACTCGGGACAGGAGTATTCACCCCTCCACTTT. It codes for CASSYSGQEYSPLHF.

This CDR3 is CASSPGSSEGYTF. The CDR3 nucleotides are TGTGCCAGCTCACCAGGGTCGTCGGAGGGCTACACCTTC. The V call is TRBV18, the J call TRBJ1-2; D is uncertain. The V and J ends lost 2 bases and 8 bases respectively, with 12 bases between them. Germline V CDR1 and CDR2: KGHSH, LQKENI. This CDR3 is 13 amino acids long.

V gene TRBV30 combines with J gene TRBJ1-6; 8 bases agree with TRBD1. The CDR3 extends over 15 amino acids. The junction had 5 bases not matched to a gene; V was cut back by 0 bases and J by 7 bases. Germline CDR1 GTSNPN, CDR2 SVGIG (reference sequence). CDR3 sequence: CAWSVARTGNSPLHF. The CDR3 DNA sequence: TGTGCCTGGAGTGTAGCCCGGACAGGGAATTCACCCCTCCACTTT.

This chain connects TRBV28 to TRBJ2-7, with 7 bases aligning to TRBD2. The V segment lost 2 bases and the J segment 7 bases; nucleotides outside the gene matches: 11. Germline CDR1 MDHEN, CDR2 SYDVKM. CDR3 length equals 15 residues. The CDR3 loop is CASSLSGTPFREQYF. Written as DNA, the CDR3 is TGTGCCAGCAGTTTAAGCGGGACCCCTTTTCGAGAGCAGTACTTC.

V usage is TRBV6-5 and J usage is TRBJ1-1; weak D call: TRBD1 (6 bases). V gave up 4 bases and J gave up 2 bases, with 14 bases separating them. The germline V gene encodes CDR1 MNHEY and CDR2 SVGAGI. The CDR3 has 15 residues. The DNA of the CDR3 is TGTGCCAGCAGTTCCCGGACAGTAGGAAACACTGAAGCTTTCTTT. Translated, it gives CASSSRTVGNTEAFF.

The V gene is TRBV28, the J gene TRBJ1-3; maybe TRBD1 (6 bases). V was clipped by 6 bases and J by 4 bases, with 19 bases between them. The CDR3 spans 16 residues. CDR1 MDHEN and CDR2 SYDVKM come from the germline V gene. Here the CDR3 DNA reads TGTGCCAGCAGCACAGAAGGGGGGGCACCGGGAAACACCATATATTTT. It encodes CASSTEGGAPGNTIYF. Full variable domain (remainder filled in from reference TRBV28 and TRBJ1-3): DVKVTQSSRYLVKRTGEKVFLECVQDMDHENMFWYRQDPGLGLRLIYFSYDVKMKEKGDIPEGYSVSREKKERFSLILESASTNQTSMYLCASSTEGGAPGNTIYFGEGSWLTVV.

The rearrangement uses TRBV5-4 and TRBJ2-1; D perhaps matches TRBD2 (6 bases). The CDR3 has 14 amino acids. Trimming cost V 0 bases and J 7 bases, with 11 bases left between them. Germline lookup yields CDR1 SGHNT and CDR2 YYREEE (reference sequence). The CDR3 coding sequence is TGTGCCAGCAGCTTGGAAGGAGGGGCGAATGAGCAGTTCTTC. Translation gives CASSLEGGANEQFF.

This chain links TRBV6-6 with TRBJ1-1; D is undetermined. This CDR3 comprises 13 residues. V was clipped by 2 bases and J by 0 bases, with 4 bases between them. Germline CDR1 MNHNY, CDR2 SVGAGI (reference sequence). The CDR3 DNA reads as TGTGCCAGCAGTTACGAGATGAACACTGAAGCTTTCTTT. Translated: CASSYEMNTEAFF.

The chain joins TRBV4-1 to TRBJ2-2; tentatively, D is TRBD2 (5 bases). The CDR3 runs to 15 residues. Between the trimmed V and J ends, which lost 2 bases and 5 bases, there was a span of 12 bases. Germline CDR1 is MGHRA and CDR2 is YSYEKL. The CDR3 loop is CASSQPGKVTGELFF. The CDR3 nucleotides are TGCGCCAGCAGCCAACCGGGAAAGGTAACCGGGGAGCTGTTTTTT.

The V gene is TRBV11-2, the J gene TRBJ2-2; TRBD2 might be the D (6 bases). Germline V gives CDR1 SGHAT, CDR2 FQNNGV. The CDR3 sequence is 13 residues long. The ends were cut back, 3 bases at V and 5 bases at J, with 7 bases in the middle. Here the CDR3 DNA reads TGTGCCAGCAGCTTTCTAGCGACCGGGGAGCTGTTTTTT. Its translation: CASSFLATGELFF.

This clone came up a few times. One end of the junction fails to match germline, which may point to a read error. The chain uses TRBV2 and TRBJ2-2, with D possibly TRBD1 on 7 matching bases. Germline CDR1 reads SNHLY; CDR2 reads FYNNEI. This CDR3 contains 16 residues. Here the CDR3 DNA reads TGTGCCAGCAGTCAGATCCTGGCAGGGGGAGGCGGGGAGCTGTTTTTC. Translation: CASSQILAGGGGELFF. The full variable domain, in which reference TRBV2 and TRBJ2-2 provide the parts outside the CDR3, is EPEVTQTPSHQVTQMGQEVILRCVPISNHLYFYWYRQILGQKVEFLVSFYNNEISEKSEIFDDQFSVERPDGSNFTLKIRSTKLEDSAMYFCASSQILAGGGGELFFGEGSRLTVL.

V and J are TRBV11-2 and TRBJ2-3; weak D call: TRBD2 (7 bases). The germline gives CDR1 SGHAT, CDR2 FQNNGV. The CDR3 consists of 17 residues. V was shortened by 4 bases and J by 5 bases, with 22 bases between the two germline ends. The CDR3 nucleotides read TGTGCCAGCAGCTCCCCCCAAGTGGGGGGGCAGATAGATACGCAGTATTTT. Amino acid sequence: CASSSPQVGGQIDTQYF. The whole variable domain, remainder taken from reference TRBV11-2 and TRBJ2-3, is EAGVAQSPRYKIIEKRQSVAFWCNPISGHATLYWYQQILGQGPKLLIQFQNNGVVDDSQLPKDRFSAERLKGVDSTLKIQPAKLEDSAVYLCASSSPQVGGQIDTQYFGPGTRLTVL.

The V call is TRBV4-2, the J call TRBJ2-5; 7 nucleotides match TRBD2. The end of the DNA is better explained by TRBJ2-7, so the J call may be wrong. There are 16 residues in the CDR3. Germline V gene sequence: CDR1 LGHNA, CDR2 YNFKEQ. The CDR3 DNA reads TGTGCCAGCAGCCAAGAAGGGGCGGGGGACTCCTACGAGCAGTACTTC. Protein sequence: CASSQEGAGDSYEQYF.

The rearrangement uses TRBV11-3 and TRBJ2-3, with a tentative D call TRBD2 (7 bases). V lost 5 bases and J 4 bases, leaving 13 bases between the germline ends. The CDR3 is 14 amino acids. The germline CDR1 and CDR2 sequences are SGHNT and YENEEA. The CDR3 loop is CASSAWGGSDTQYF. The CDR3 bases are TGTGCCAGCAGCGCCTGGGGGGGCTCAGATACGCAGTATTTT.

The chain joins TRBV19 to TRBJ2-1; TRBD1 aligns across 10 bases. The germline CDR1 and CDR2 sequences are LNHDA and SQIVND (reference sequence). There are 16 residues in the CDR3. V trimming: 3 bases; J trimming: 5 bases; junction bases outside the gene matches: 7. As DNA, the CDR3 is TGTGCCAGTAGTATCACCGGGACAGGGGAACACAATGAGCAGTTCTTC. Translating it yields CASSITGTGEHNEQFF.

The chain recombines TRBV29-1 with TRBJ1-3; a possible D gene is TRBD1 (6 bases). V lost 5 bases and J lost 0, with 17 bases in between. The CDR3 runs 16 residues. Germline V gene sequence: CDR1 SQVTM, CDR2 ANQGSEA. The CDR3 sequence: CSVWTALTFSGNTIYF. The CDR3 nucleotides are TGCAGCGTTTGGACAGCGCTTACATTCTCTGGAAACACCATATATTTT.

The V and J genes are TRBV5-1 and TRBJ2-7; 10 bases line up with TRBD1. CDR1 is SGHRS, CDR2 YFSETQ, per germline. CDR3 size: 14 residues. Trimming at V came to 4 bases and at J to 3 bases, leaving 4 bases not matched to a gene. The CDR3 reads CASSTWDRGYEQYF. CDR3 coding DNA: TGCGCCAGCAGCACTTGGGACAGGGGCTACGAGCAGTACTTC.

The table lists this clone with a count of one. V and J are TRBV5-1 and TRBJ2-5; weak D call: TRBD1 (6 bases). Germline CDR1 reads SGHRS; CDR2 reads YFSETQ. This CDR3 contains 15 residues. Trimming left V 4 bases short and J 3 bases short, with 16 bases between. CDR3 DNA: TGCGCCAGCAGCCCACAGACAGGAGCCGAAGAGACCCAGTACTTC. Residues: CASSPQTGAEETQYF.

The rearrangement links TRBV19 to TRBJ2-7, with 12 nucleotides matching TRBD2. The V and J ends lost 3 bases and 2 bases, in that order; junction bases with no gene match: 14. CDR3 length: 19 amino acids. Germline-derived CDR1 and CDR2 are LNHDA and SQIVND (reference sequence). The CDR3 DNA reads as TGTGCCAGTAGTATCGCCCCTAGCGGGGGGGCCAAACCAACCTACGAGCAGTACTTC. The encoded protein is CASSIAPSGGAKPTYEQYF.

This sequence joins TRBV2 and TRBJ2-2; 9 nucleotides line up with TRBD2. Germline trimming cut 1 base from V and 6 bases from J; bases unmatched to any gene: 3. The CDR3 extends over 15 amino acids. CDR1 is SNHLY, CDR2 FYNNEI, per germline. CDR3: CASSEETSGAGELFF. DNA for the CDR3: TGTGCCAGCAGTGAAGAGACTAGCGGAGCCGGGGAGCTGTTTTTT.

This chain connects TRBV7-9 to TRBJ2-5, with D possibly matching TRBD1 (5 bases). The germline V gene has CDR1 SEHNR and CDR2 FQNEAQ (reference sequence). The CDR3 runs 14 residues. V shed 5 bases and J shed 5 bases, with 15 bases lying between them. CDR3 DNA: TGTGCCAGCAGCCAGGCCTCAGGGTGGGAGACCCAGTACTTC. It specifies CASSQASGWETQYF. Based on the CDR3 plus reference TRBV7-9 and TRBJ2-5, the full variable domain is DTGVSQNPRHKITKRGQNVTFRCDPISEHNRLYWYRQTLGQGPEFLTYFQNEAQLEKSRLLSDRFSAERPKGSFSTLEIQRTEQGDSAMYLCASSQASGWETQYFGPGTRLLVL.

The chain is built from TRBV4-1 and TRBJ2-5; 7 bases agree with TRBD1. The J call is in doubt because the DNA end fits TRBJ2-7 better. The CDR3 is made up of 13 amino acids. The V gene's germline CDR1 is MGHRA and CDR2 YSYEKL. The CDR3 here is CASSQEQGIEQYF. CDR3 DNA: TGCGCCAGCAGCCAAGAACAGGGGATCGAGCAGTACTTC.

V usage is TRBV4-1 and J usage is TRBJ2-1; TRBD2 agrees at 9 bases. V lost 0 bases, J lost 8 bases, and 11 bases stayed unmatched. Germline V CDR1 and CDR2: MGHRA, YSYEKL. The CDR3 contains 17 residues. CDR3 amino acids: CASSQERLRGGAYEQFF. In DNA form, the CDR3 reads TGCGCCAGCAGCCAAGAAAGGCTTCGCGGGGGGGCCTATGAGCAGTTCTTC.

V is TRBV7-9 and J is TRBJ2-6; 9 positions agree with TRBD1. The V and J ends lost 5 bases and 0 bases, in that order; junction bases with no gene match: 11. CDR3 size: 19 residues. CDR1 and CDR2 from the germline V gene are SEHNR and FQNEAQ (reference sequence). CDR3 amino acids: CASSGRTGTGLSGANVLTF. In nucleotides, the CDR3 is TGTGCCAGCAGCGGCCGAACCGGGACAGGGCTCTCTGGGGCCAACGTCCTGACTTTC.

The chain has TRBV25-1 and TRBJ2-2, with 7 bases fitting TRBD1. Trimming at V came to 5 bases and at J to 2 bases, leaving 5 bases not matched to a gene. Germline CDR1 is MGHDK and CDR2 is SYGVNS. The CDR3 spans 15 residues. CDR3 sequence reads: CASSIGQVNTGELFF. In DNA, the CDR3 is TGTGCCAGCAGTATAGGACAGGTTAACACCGGGGAGCTGTTTTTT.

This chain joins TRBV6-1 and TRBJ2-7, with D possibly TRBD1 on 7 matching bases. V was clipped by 3 bases and J by 3 bases, with 18 bases between them. The CDR3 covers 16 residues. The germline V gene encodes CDR1 MNHNS and CDR2 SASEGT. The CDR3 DNA reads TGTGCCAGCAGTGATCCGCCAGGGGGGCTTAACTACGAGCAGTACTTC. Translation: CASSDPPGGLNYEQYF.

CDR3 sequence: CASYRGGAPGELFF. The CDR3 DNA follows: TGTGCCAGCTACCGCGGGGGGGCCCCCGGGGAGCTGTTTTTT. V gene TRBV7-3 combines with J gene TRBJ2-2; 9 nucleotides match TRBD2. CDR1 is SGHTA and CDR2 is FQGTGA in the germline V gene. Unmatched junction bases numbered 7, after V lost 8 bases and J lost 6 bases. The CDR3 covers 14 residues.

V is TRBV9 and J is TRBJ2-1; D gene ambiguous. V was clipped by 0 bases and J by 9 bases, with 4 bases between them. This CDR3 has 11 residues. CDR1 and CDR2 (germline): SGDLS, YYNGEE. Here the CDR3 reads CASSVGAEQFF. For the CDR3, the DNA is TGTGCCAGCAGCGTAGGGGCTGAGCAGTTCTTC.

The rearrangement joins TRBV5-4 to TRBJ2-1; the match to TRBD2 covers 8 bases. The CDR3 has 16 residues. The junction had 8 bases not matched to a gene; V was cut back by 4 bases and J by 2 bases. The germline V gene has CDR1 SGHNT and CDR2 YYREEE (reference sequence). CDR3 sequence (DNA): TGTGCCAGCAGCCCTCGGGGGGGCCTCACCTACAATGAGCAGTTCTTC. Translation gives CASSPRGGLTYNEQFF.

This clone was seen a single time. This rearrangement joins TRBV19 to TRBJ1-2; D is undetermined. The germline V and J ends were trimmed by 9 bases and 8 bases, with 13 bases remaining between them. Per the germline V gene, CDR1 is LNHDA and CDR2 is SQIVND (reference sequence). CDR3 length: 11 residues. The CDR3 DNA reads as TGTGCCAGCATAGAGGTTGAGGGCTACACCTTC. Its protein product is CASIEVEGYTF.